This T cell receptor (beta chain) was profiled in a study of Ad26.COV2.S vaccination and SARS-CoV-2 variants. Findings and caveats of the study: Analyses of TCR breadth and depth may have underestimated total T cell responses. Vaccinated individuals (as opposed to placebo recipients) had higher spike-specific TCR breadth. The breadth of spike-specific CD8+ and CD4+ T cell responses after vaccination was reportedly substantial.

Sequencing was performed with immunoSEQ multiplex PCR; in TCRdb, only in-frame clones are kept and a portion is missing. In the table there are roughly 700,000 clones, 80% to 90% of which are singletons. Treatment of the sample: 15 to 20 received Ad26.COV2.S at low or high dose, single or two shots; 5 received placebo; per-sample allocation not given. Samples came from day 63 after the first vaccine or placebo injection. A remark on this clone: The antigen is unknown.

The ends were cut back, 8 bases at V and 10 bases at J, with 9 bases in the middle. The CDR3 spans 10 residues. Sample: peripheral blood, taken in a trial of Ad26.COV2.S vaccine versus placebo. The chain employs TRBV12-3 or TRBV12-4 and TRBJ1-3; D is uncertain. The clonotype was recovered from a person between 18 and 65 years old who received the Ad26.COV2.S COVID-19 vaccine or a placebo. DNA for the CDR3: TGTGCCAGCGGCATAACGACCATATATTTT. It codes for CASGITTIYF.